The rows below give T cell receptor beta chains drawn from one sample of a study of blood T cells in healthy people across ages. MiXCR, run by TCRdb on the 5' RACE reads, gives a single entry per CDR3 protein. Here the sample spans around 1,600,000 distinct CDR3 sequences, around 40% being singletons. Material: blood. The receptors were gathered from a woman under 30 in good health. Each CDR3 is given with its conserved first and last residue. D genes are given only for firm matches. Rows may omit the clone size; those that give it use once, few, many or a size class.

TRBJ1-2	-	TRBV29-1	few	CSVITGSGGYTF	TGCAGCGTAATCACAGGGTCGGGCGGCTACACCTTC
TRBJ2-3	-	TRBV4-3	few	CASSYRTHGDTQYF	TGCGCCAGCAGCTATAGGACCCACGGGGATACGCAGTATTTT
TRBJ2-7	TRBD1	TRBV7-2	many	CASSFDRGLSYEQYF	TGTGCCAGCAGCTTCGACAGGGGTTTATCCTACGAGCAGTACTTC
TRBJ2-7	-	TRBV28	-	CASSFLRSTYEQYF	TGTGCCAGCAGTTTCTTGCGGAGTACGTACGAGCAGTACTTC
TRBJ1-3	-	TRBV7-6	-	CASSLVRRSLSGNTIYF	TGTGCCAGCAGCTTAGTACGACGGAGTCTCTCTGGAAACACCATATATTTT
TRBJ1-1	-	TRBV12-3/TRBV12-4	few	CASTSGPKAFF	TGTGCCAGCACCTCGGGACCCAAAGCTTTCTTT
TRBJ2-7	TRBD2	TRBV19	-	CASSISSWGGNYEQYF	TGTGCCAGTAGTATTTCGTCGTGGGGAGGGAACTACGAGCAGTACTTC
TRBJ1-2	-	TRBV12-3/TRBV12-4	-	CASSLAPGQNYGYTF	TGTGCCAGCAGTTTAGCGCCAGGACAGAACTATGGCTACACCTTC
TRBJ2-3	-	TRBV5-1	-	CASSHGTGQSGTQYF	TGCGCCAGCAGCCACGGCACAGGCCAGTCAGGTACGCAGTATTTT
TRBJ2-7	-	TRBV29-1	many	CSVARGLEQYF	TGCAGCGTTGCGAGGGGACTCGAGCAGTACTTC
TRBJ1-2	-	TRBV20-1	-	CSAREPLNYGYTF	TGCAGTGCTAGAGAGCCTTTAAACTATGGCTACACCTTC
TRBJ2-7	-	TRBV29-1	few	CSVRVDTSYEQYF	TGCAGCGTTCGAGTAGACACCTCCTACGAGCAGTACTTC
TRBJ2-1	-	TRBV4-3	few	CASSQEGSSLRDEQFF	TGCGCCAGCAGCCAAGAGGGGTCTTCGTTGAGGGATGAGCAGTTCTTC
TRBJ2-3	-	TRBV27	few	CASSSWVGSTDTQYF	TGTGCCAGCAGTTCCTGGGTTGGTAGCACAGATACGCAGTATTTT
TRBJ1-5	-	TRBV29-1	few	CSVVDRVNQPQHF	TGCAGCGTTGTCGACAGAGTCAATCAGCCCCAGCATTTT